This is a list of T cell receptor beta chains from one sample in a study. TCRdb passed the 5' RACE reads through MiXCR, listing each CDR3 protein once. Of 9,500 to 14,000 distinct CDR3 sequences in the sample, roughly a quarter were seen once. Sequenced sample: Tregs sorted from a lymph node. The receptors shown here come from a female donor with breast cancer. Each CDR3 is given with its conserved first and last residue. The order of the fields is clone size, V gene, J gene, D gene, CDR3 DNA, CDR3 protein. D genes are given only for firm matches. Clone size is not always given. Where it is, it says once, few, many or a class for expanded clones.

abundance: many
v_gene: TRBV13
j_gene: TRBJ2-7
d_gene: .
CDR3nt: TGTGCCAGCAGCTGGGACGTCTACGAGCAGTACTTC
CDR3aa: CASSWDVYEQYF

abundance: many
v_gene: TRBV20-1
j_gene: TRBJ1-2
d_gene: TRBD1
CDR3nt: TGCAGTGCGGAGGTGACAGGGGAAGGGTATGGCTACACCTTC
CDR3aa: CSAEVTGEGYGYTF

abundance: medium-sized
v_gene: TRBV29-1
j_gene: TRBJ2-1
d_gene: .
CDR3nt: TGCAGCGTTGAATTGGAGGGACACAGCTCCTACAATGAGCAGTTCTTC
CDR3aa: CSVELEGHSSYNEQFF

abundance: .
v_gene: TRBV4-1
j_gene: TRBJ2-7
d_gene: .
CDR3nt: TGCGTCAGCAGCCTCGACACGGGGCCCTACGAGCAGTACTTC
CDR3aa: CVSSLDTGPYEQYF

abundance: many
v_gene: TRBV24-1
j_gene: TRBJ2-1
d_gene: TRBD2
CDR3nt: TGTGCCACCAGTGATGTAGCGGGAGGAAGCTACAATGAGCAGTTCTTC
CDR3aa: CATSDVAGGSYNEQFF

abundance: many
v_gene: TRBV24-1
j_gene: TRBJ2-2
d_gene: TRBD2
CDR3nt: TGTGCCACCCAAGAGAAGGGACTAGCGGGCCCCACCGGGGAGCTGTTTTTT
CDR3aa: CATQEKGLAGPTGELFF

abundance: medium-sized
v_gene: TRBV7-6
j_gene: TRBJ2-7
d_gene: TRBD1
CDR3nt: TGTGCCAGCAGCTTAAATACAGGGGGCTACGAGCAGTACTTC
CDR3aa: CASSLNTGGYEQYF

abundance: many
v_gene: TRBV7-2
j_gene: TRBJ2-7
d_gene: TRBD2
CDR3nt: TGTGCCAGCAGCCCCCGGACGGGGGGCTACGAGCAGTACTTC
CDR3aa: CASSPRTGGYEQYF

abundance: medium-sized
v_gene: TRBV5-6
j_gene: TRBJ1-1
d_gene: .
CDR3nt: TGTGCCAGCAGACTGGAGGGGTCCGAAGCTTTCTTT
CDR3aa: CASRLEGSEAFF

abundance: medium-sized
v_gene: TRBV7-8
j_gene: TRBJ2-1
d_gene: .
CDR3nt: TGTGCCAGCAGCTTAGCGGGAATCAACAATGAGCAGTTCTTC
CDR3aa: CASSLAGINNEQFF

abundance: medium-sized
v_gene: TRBV7-9
j_gene: TRBJ1-1
d_gene: .
CDR3nt: TGTGCCAGCAGCTATGTAAACACTGAAGCTTTCTTT
CDR3aa: CASSYVNTEAFF

abundance: medium-sized
v_gene: TRBV3-1
j_gene: TRBJ2-7
d_gene: .
CDR3nt: TGTGCCAGCAGCCAAATGAGAGTCCCCTCCTACGAGCAGTACTTC
CDR3aa: CASSQMRVPSYEQYF

abundance: few
v_gene: TRBV4-1
j_gene: TRBJ1-5
d_gene: TRBD1
CDR3nt: TGCGCCAGCAGCCCAGGGACAGCATATAGCAATCAGCCCCAGCATTTT
CDR3aa: CASSPGTAYSNQPQHF

abundance: medium-sized
v_gene: TRBV7-8
j_gene: TRBJ2-1
d_gene: .
CDR3nt: TGTGCCAGCATGGAGCTTGATGAGCAGTTCTTC
CDR3aa: CASMELDEQFF

abundance: .
v_gene: TRBV5-1
j_gene: TRBJ2-1
d_gene: TRBD1
CDR3nt: TGCGCCAGCAGCTTGGACAGGGGGGTCTACAATGAGCAGTTCTTC
CDR3aa: CASSLDRGVYNEQFF

abundance: medium-sized
v_gene: TRBV5-1
j_gene: TRBJ1-1
d_gene: .
CDR3nt: TGCGCCAGCAGCTTTATCCAGAACACTGAAGCTTTCTTT
CDR3aa: CASSFIQNTEAFF

abundance: .
v_gene: TRBV5-4
j_gene: TRBJ2-1
d_gene: .
CDR3nt: TGTGCCAGCAGTCTCGGAGGGTATGAGCAATTCTTC
CDR3aa: CASSLGGYEQFF

abundance: .
v_gene: TRBV3-1
j_gene: TRBJ2-1
d_gene: .
CDR3nt: TGTGCCAGCAGTCCGAGGTGGGATGAGCAGTTCTTC
CDR3aa: CASSPRWDEQFF

abundance: once
v_gene: TRBV20-1
j_gene: TRBJ2-4
d_gene: TRBD1
CDR3nt: TGCAGTGCTCCACCTGCCACAGGGGGCTATACCAAAAACATTCAGTACTTC
CDR3aa: CSAPPATGGYTKNIQYF

abundance: medium-sized
v_gene: TRBV6-5
j_gene: TRBJ2-4
d_gene: .
CDR3nt: TGTGCCAGCAGTTACTCGACACAGCTAGCCAAAAACATTCAGTACTTC
CDR3aa: CASSYSTQLAKNIQYF

abundance: many
v_gene: TRBV5-1
j_gene: TRBJ2-3
d_gene: .
CDR3nt: TGCGCCAGCAGCATGAGCACAGATACGCAGTATTTT
CDR3aa: CASSMSTDTQYF

abundance: .
v_gene: TRBV20-1
j_gene: TRBJ1-1
d_gene: .
CDR3nt: TGCAGTGCTAGAAACAGTGGCTGGGGTGAAGCTTTCTTT
CDR3aa: CSARNSGWGEAFF

abundance: many
v_gene: TRBV5-1
j_gene: TRBJ2-1
d_gene: .
CDR3nt: TGCGCCAGCAGCTTGGGTCCGGCAGATTACAATGAGCAGTTCTTC
CDR3aa: CASSLGPADYNEQFF

abundance: medium-sized
v_gene: TRBV7-2
j_gene: TRBJ2-7
d_gene: .
CDR3nt: TGTGCCAGCAGCTTTTCAGGTGGCGGGTCCTACGAGCAGTACTTC
CDR3aa: CASSFSGGGSYEQYF

abundance: many
v_gene: TRBV4-1
j_gene: TRBJ1-2
d_gene: TRBD1
CDR3nt: TGCGCCAGCCGGGGACAGACCGGCGGAGGCTACACCTTC
CDR3aa: CASRGQTGGGYTF

abundance: .
v_gene: TRBV19
j_gene: TRBJ2-1
d_gene: .
CDR3nt: TGTGCCAGTAGTATAGCACTAGCGGAGGGGGCCTCCTACAATGAGCAGTTCTTC
CDR3aa: CASSIALAEGASYNEQFF

abundance: many
v_gene: TRBV10-2
j_gene: TRBJ2-1
d_gene: .
CDR3nt: TGCGCCAGCAGTAAGGCTAGCAGCTTTTTCAATGAGCAGTTCTTC
CDR3aa: CASSKASSFFNEQFF

abundance: few
v_gene: TRBV4-2
j_gene: TRBJ2-4
d_gene: .
CDR3nt: TGTGCCAGCAGCCAGGAAGGAGTCACCCGGAACATTCAGTACTTC
CDR3aa: CASSQEGVTRNIQYF

abundance: many
v_gene: TRBV5-1
j_gene: TRBJ1-1
d_gene: .
CDR3nt: TGCGCCAGCAGCCCCGAGGGGGGGAGTATGAACACTGAAGCTTTCTTT
CDR3aa: CASSPEGGSMNTEAFF

abundance: many
v_gene: TRBV7-9
j_gene: TRBJ2-1
d_gene: TRBD2
CDR3nt: TGTGCCAGCAGCTTACCGGGACTAGCGGGGCCCTACAATGAGCAGTTCTTC
CDR3aa: CASSLPGLAGPYNEQFF

abundance: medium-sized
v_gene: TRBV29-1
j_gene: TRBJ2-3
d_gene: TRBD2
CDR3nt: TGCAGCGTTGAAGGGTTGGGGGGACTAGCGGAAAACACAGATACGCAGTATTTT
CDR3aa: CSVEGLGGLAENTDTQYF

abundance: medium-sized
v_gene: TRBV29-1
j_gene: TRBJ1-1
d_gene: .
CDR3nt: TGCAGCGTTCGGGGCAGCTTGAACACTGAAGCTTTCTTT
CDR3aa: CSVRGSLNTEAFF

abundance: medium-sized
v_gene: TRBV12-3/TRBV12-4
j_gene: TRBJ1-1
d_gene: TRBD1
CDR3nt: TGTGCCAGCAGTTATGGACAGGGCACTGAAGCTTTCTTT
CDR3aa: CASSYGQGTEAFF

abundance: .
v_gene: TRBV20-1
j_gene: TRBJ2-1
d_gene: TRBD2
CDR3nt: TGCAGTGCTAGACTAGCGGGAGGGCCTTTCTATGAGCAGTTCTTC
CDR3aa: CSARLAGGPFYEQFF

abundance: .
v_gene: TRBV28
j_gene: TRBJ1-2
d_gene: TRBD1
CDR3nt: TGTGCCAGCAGTTACCTTGGGACAGCAACGGCTAACTATGGCTACACCTTC
CDR3aa: CASSYLGTATANYGYTF

abundance: few
v_gene: TRBV2
j_gene: TRBJ2-1
d_gene: .
CDR3nt: TGTGCCACCGCCGGGGACCTCAATGAGCAGTTCTTC
CDR3aa: CATAGDLNEQFF

abundance: few
v_gene: TRBV28
j_gene: TRBJ2-7
d_gene: .
CDR3nt: TGTGCCTGCCGTGACGGGGGCAACTACGAGCAGTACTTC
CDR3aa: CACRDGGNYEQYF

abundance: .
v_gene: TRBV6-5
j_gene: TRBJ2-7
d_gene: .
CDR3nt: TGTGCCAGCAGTTACTCTACAGGGAGTGTCTACGAGCAGTACTTC
CDR3aa: CASSYSTGSVYEQYF

abundance: .
v_gene: TRBV4-1
j_gene: TRBJ1-1
d_gene: .
CDR3nt: TGCGCCAACAGCCAGGTGGGGGGGTTGAGCACTGAAGCTTTCTTT
CDR3aa: CANSQVGGLSTEAFF

abundance: medium-sized
v_gene: TRBV6-1
j_gene: TRBJ2-1
d_gene: TRBD2
CDR3nt: TGTGCCAGCAGCCGGACTAGCGGGAGTTTCTACTACAATGAGCAGTTCTTC
CDR3aa: CASSRTSGSFYYNEQFF

abundance: many
v_gene: TRBV7-9
j_gene: TRBJ2-1
d_gene: .
CDR3nt: TGTGCCAGCAGCTTAGAAGGGCGTACTGAGCAGTTCTTC
CDR3aa: CASSLEGRTEQFF

abundance: .
v_gene: TRBV6-6
j_gene: TRBJ1-6
d_gene: .
CDR3nt: TGTGCCAGCAGCTTAGGGACATCTTATAATTCACCCCTCCACTTT
CDR3aa: CASSLGTSYNSPLHF

abundance: many
v_gene: TRBV20-1
j_gene: TRBJ2-1
d_gene: .
CDR3nt: TGCAGTGCTAGTAGTGAGCAGTTCTTC
CDR3aa: CSASSEQFF

abundance: many
v_gene: TRBV20-1
j_gene: TRBJ2-7
d_gene: .
CDR3nt: TGCAGTGCTCGTACCCCGTACGAGCAGTACTTC
CDR3aa: CSARTPYEQYF